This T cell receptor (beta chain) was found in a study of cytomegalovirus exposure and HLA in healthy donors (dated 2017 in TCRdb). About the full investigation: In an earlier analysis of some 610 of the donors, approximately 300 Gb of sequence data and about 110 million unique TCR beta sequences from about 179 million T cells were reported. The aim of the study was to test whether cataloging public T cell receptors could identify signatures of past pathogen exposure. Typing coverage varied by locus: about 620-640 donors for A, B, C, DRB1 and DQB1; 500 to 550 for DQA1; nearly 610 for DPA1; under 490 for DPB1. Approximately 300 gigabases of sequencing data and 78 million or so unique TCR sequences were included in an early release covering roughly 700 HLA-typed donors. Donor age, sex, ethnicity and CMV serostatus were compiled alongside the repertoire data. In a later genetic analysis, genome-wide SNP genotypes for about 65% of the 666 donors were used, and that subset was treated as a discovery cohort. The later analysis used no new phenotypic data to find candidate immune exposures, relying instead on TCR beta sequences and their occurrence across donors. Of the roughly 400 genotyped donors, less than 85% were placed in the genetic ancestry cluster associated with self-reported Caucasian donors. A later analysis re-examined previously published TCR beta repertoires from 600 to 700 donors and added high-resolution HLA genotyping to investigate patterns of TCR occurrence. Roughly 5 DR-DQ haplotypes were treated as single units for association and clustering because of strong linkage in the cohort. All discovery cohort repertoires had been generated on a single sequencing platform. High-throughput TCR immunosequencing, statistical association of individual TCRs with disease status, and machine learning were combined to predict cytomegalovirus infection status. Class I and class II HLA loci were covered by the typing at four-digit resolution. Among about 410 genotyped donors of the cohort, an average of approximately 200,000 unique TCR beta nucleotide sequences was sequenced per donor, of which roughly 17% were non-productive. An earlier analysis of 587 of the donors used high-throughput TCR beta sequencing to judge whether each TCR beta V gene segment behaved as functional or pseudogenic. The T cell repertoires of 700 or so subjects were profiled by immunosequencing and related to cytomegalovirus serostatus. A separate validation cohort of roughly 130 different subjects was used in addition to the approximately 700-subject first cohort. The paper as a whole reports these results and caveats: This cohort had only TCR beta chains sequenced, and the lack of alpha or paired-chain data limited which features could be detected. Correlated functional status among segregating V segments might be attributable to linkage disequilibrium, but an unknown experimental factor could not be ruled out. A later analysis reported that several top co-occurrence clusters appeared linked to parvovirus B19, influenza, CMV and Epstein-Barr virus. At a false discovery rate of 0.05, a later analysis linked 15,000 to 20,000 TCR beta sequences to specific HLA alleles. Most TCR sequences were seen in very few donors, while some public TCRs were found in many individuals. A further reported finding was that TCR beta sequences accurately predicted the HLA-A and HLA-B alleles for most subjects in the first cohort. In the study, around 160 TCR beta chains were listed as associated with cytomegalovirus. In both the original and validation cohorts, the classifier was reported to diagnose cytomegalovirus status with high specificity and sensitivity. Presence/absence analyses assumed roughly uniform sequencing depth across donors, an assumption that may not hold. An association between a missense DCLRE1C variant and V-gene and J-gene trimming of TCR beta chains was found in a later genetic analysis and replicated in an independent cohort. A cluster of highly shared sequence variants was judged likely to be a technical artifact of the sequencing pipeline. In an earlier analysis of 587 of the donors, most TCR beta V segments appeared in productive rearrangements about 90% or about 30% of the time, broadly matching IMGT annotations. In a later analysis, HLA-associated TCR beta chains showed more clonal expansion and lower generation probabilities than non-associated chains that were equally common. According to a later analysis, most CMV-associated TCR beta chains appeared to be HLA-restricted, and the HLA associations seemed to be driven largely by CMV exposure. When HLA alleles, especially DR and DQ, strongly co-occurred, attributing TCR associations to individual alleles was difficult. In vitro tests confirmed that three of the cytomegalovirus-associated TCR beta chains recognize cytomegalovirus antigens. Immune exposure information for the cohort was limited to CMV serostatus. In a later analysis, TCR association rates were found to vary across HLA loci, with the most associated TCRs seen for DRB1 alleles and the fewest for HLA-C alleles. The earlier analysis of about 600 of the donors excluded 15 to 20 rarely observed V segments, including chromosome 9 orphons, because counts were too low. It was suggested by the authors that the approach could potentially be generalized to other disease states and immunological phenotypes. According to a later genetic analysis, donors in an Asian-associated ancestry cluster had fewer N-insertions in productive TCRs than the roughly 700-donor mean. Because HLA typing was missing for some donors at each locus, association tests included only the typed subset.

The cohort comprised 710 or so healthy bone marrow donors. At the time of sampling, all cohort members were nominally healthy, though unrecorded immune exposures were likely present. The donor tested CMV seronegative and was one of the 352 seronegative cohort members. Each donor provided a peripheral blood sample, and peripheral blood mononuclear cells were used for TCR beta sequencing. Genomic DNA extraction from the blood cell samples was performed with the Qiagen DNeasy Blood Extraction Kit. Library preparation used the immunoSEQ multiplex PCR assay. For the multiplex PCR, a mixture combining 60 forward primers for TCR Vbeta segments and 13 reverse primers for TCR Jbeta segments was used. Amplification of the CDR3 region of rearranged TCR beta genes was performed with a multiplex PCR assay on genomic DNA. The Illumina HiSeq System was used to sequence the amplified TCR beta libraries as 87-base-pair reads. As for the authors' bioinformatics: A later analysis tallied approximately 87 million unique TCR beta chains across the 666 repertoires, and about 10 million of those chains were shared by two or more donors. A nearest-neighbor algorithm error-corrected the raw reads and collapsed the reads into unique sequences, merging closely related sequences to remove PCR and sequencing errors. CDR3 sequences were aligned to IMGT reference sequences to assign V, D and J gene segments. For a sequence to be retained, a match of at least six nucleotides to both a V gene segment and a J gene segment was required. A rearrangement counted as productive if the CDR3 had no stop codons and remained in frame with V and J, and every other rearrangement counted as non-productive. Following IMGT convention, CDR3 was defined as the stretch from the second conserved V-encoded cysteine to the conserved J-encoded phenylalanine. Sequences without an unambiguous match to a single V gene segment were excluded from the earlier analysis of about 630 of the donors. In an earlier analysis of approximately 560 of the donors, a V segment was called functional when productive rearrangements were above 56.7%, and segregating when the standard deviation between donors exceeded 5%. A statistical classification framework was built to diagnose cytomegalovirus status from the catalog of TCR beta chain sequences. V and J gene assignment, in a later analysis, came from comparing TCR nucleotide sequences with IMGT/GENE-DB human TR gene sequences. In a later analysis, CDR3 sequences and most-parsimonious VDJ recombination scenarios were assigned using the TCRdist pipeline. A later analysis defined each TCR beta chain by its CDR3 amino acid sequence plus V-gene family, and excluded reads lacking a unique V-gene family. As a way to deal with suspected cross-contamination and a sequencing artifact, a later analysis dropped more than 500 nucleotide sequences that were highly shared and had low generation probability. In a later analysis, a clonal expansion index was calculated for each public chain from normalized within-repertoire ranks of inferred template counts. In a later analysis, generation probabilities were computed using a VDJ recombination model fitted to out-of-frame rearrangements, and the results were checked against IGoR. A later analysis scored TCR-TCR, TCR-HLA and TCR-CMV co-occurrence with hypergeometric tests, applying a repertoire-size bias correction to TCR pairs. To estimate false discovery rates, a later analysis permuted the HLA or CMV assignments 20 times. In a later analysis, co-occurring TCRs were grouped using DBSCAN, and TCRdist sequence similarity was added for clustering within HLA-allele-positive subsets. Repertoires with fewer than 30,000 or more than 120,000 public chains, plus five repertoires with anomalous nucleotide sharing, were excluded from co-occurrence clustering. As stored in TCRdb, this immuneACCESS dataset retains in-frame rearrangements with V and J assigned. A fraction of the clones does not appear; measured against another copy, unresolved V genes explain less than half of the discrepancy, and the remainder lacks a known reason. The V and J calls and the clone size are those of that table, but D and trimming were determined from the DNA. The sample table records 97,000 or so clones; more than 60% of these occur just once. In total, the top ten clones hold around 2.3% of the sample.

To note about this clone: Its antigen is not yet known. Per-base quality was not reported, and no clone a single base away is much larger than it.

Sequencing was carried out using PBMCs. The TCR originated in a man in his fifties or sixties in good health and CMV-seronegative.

The DNA reads TGTGCCAGTACCGGGACTAGCGGGAGCACCGGGGAGCTGTTTTTT. This gives the protein CASTGTSGSTGELFF. The receptor chain draws on TRBV19 and TRBJ2-2, with 14 junctional bases fitting TRBD2. Germline trimming: 7 bases from V, 4 bases from J; junction bases outside gene matches: 2. From its cysteine to its phenylalanine, the CDR3 spans 15 amino acids. Only the CDR3 DNA stays, 45 bases, in frame from base 1. Via the germline V gene (reference sequence), CDR1 is LNHDA and CDR2 SQIVND.